This note documents a single T cell receptor (beta chain) sequence. Its target is unknown. Data came from immunoSEQ multiplex PCR; TCRdb stores just in-frame clones and leaves some out. The data hold tens of thousands of clones, with 90% to 95% observed a single time. This record comes from a study of human versus mouse CDR3 diversity and MHC coevolution. Study overall: Reportedly, immunoSEQ detects one in 200,000 T cells with minimized PCR bias.

This CDR3 contains 15 residues. Germline V lookup: CDR1 SEHNR, CDR2 FQNEAQ (reference sequence). V lost 6 bases to trimming and J lost 2 bases, with 15 bases between them. General study results and limits: Humans had the largest estimated TCR beta repertoire, around 1.6 million clonotypes. Clonal inequality was lowest in most of the three human donors.

Sequencing input: naive CD4+ T cells from blood. Regarding subset: CD45RO-negative CD62L-positive naive CD4 T cells. V is TRBV7-9 and J is TRBJ2-3; a weak D match, TRBD1 (6 bases). This clonotype originated in a person between 55 and 70 years old in good health. The CDR3 DNA reads TGTGCCAGCAGGGATACAGGGACCTACACAGATACGCAGTATTTT. Translated: CASRDTGTYTDTQYF.